A single sample is the source of the 4 T cell receptor beta chains below, sequenced in a study of cytomegalovirus exposure and HLA in healthy donors. This PCR relied on a set of 60 Vbeta primers and 13 Jbeta primers. Data came from immunoSEQ multiplex PCR; TCRdb stores just in-frame clones and leaves some out. The sample records under 250,000 clones, around 81% being singletons. The specimen sequenced was PBMCs. The receptors originated from a woman in her fifties or sixties in good health and CMV-seropositive.

The rearrangement joins TRBV27 to TRBJ1-4; 7 bases line up with TRBD1. The V segment lost 5 bases and the J segment 4 bases; nucleotides outside the gene matches: 7. Looked up from germline, CDR1 is MNHEY and CDR2 is SMNVEV (reference sequence). The CDR3 has 15 residues. This CDR3 is CASSIPGQSNEKLFF. The CDR3 DNA reads as TGTGCCAGCAGTATCCCGGGACAGAGTAATGAAAAACTGTTTTTT.

V gene TRBV14 combines with J gene TRBJ2-7, with D perhaps TRBD1 (5 bases). CDR1 is SGHDN and CDR2 is FVKESK in the germline V gene. The CDR3 is made up of 15 amino acids. With 5 bases removed from V and 3 bases from J, the gap between germline ends came to 17 bases. The CDR3 sequence is CASSKGAIGNYEQYF. In DNA, the CDR3 is TGTGCCAGCAGCAAAGGGGCCATCGGCAACTACGAGCAGTACTTC. Supplemented by reference TRBV14 and TRBJ2-7, the full variable domain reads EAGVTQFPSHSVIEKGQTVTLRCDPISGHDNLYWYRRVMGKEIKFLLHFVKESKQDESGMPNNRFLAERTGGTYSTLKVQPAELEDSGVYFCASSKGAIGNYEQYFGPGTRLTVT.

The chain carries TRBV30 and TRBJ1-1; D gene ambiguous. Germline lookup yields CDR1 GTSNPN and CDR2 SVGIG (reference sequence). CDR3 length equals 14 residues. V was cut by 0 bases and J by 0 bases, with 8 bases left in between. The DNA of the CDR3 is TGTGCCTGGAGTGTGAAAGGAGTGAACACTGAAGCTTTCTTT. Translated, it gives CAWSVKGVNTEAFF. The full variable domain, completed using reference TRBV30 and TRBJ1-1, is SQTIHQWPATLVQPVGSPLSLECTVEGTSNPNLYWYRQAAGRGLQLLFYSVGIGQISSEVPQNLSASRPQDRQFILSSKKLLLSDSGFYLCAWSVKGVNTEAFFGQGTRLTVV.

This clone has a handful of counts. The chain couples TRBV29-1 to TRBJ2-7, with 7 bases fitting TRBD1. The CDR3 is 14 residues long. The V and J ends lost 2 bases and 3 bases, in that order; junction bases with no gene match: 7. Per the germline V gene, CDR1 is SQVTM and CDR2 is ANQGSEA. The CDR3 DNA follows: TGCAGCGTTGAACAAACAGGGGTCGGCTACGAGCAGTACTTC. This encodes CSVEQTGVGYEQYF.